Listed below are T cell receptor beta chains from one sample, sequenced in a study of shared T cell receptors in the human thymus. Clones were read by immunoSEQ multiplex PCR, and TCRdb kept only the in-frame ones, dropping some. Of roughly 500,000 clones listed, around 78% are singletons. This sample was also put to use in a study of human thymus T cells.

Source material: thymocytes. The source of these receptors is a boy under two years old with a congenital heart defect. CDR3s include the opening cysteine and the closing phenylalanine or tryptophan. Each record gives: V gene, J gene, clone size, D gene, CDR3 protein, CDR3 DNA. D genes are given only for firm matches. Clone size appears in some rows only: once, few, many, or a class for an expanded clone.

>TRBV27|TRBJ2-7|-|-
CASSRGWHHEQYF
TGTGCCAGCTCCCGGGGGTGGCACCACGAGCAGTACTTC
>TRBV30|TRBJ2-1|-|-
CAWIKGGGVNNEQFF
TGTGCCTGGATTAAGGGAGGGGGAGTGAACAATGAGCAGTTCTTC
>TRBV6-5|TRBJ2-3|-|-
CASSYLDSTDTQYF
TGTGCCAGCAGTTACTTGGACTCCACAGATACGCAGTATTTT
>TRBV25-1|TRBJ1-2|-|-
CASSSPGLGLGGYTF
TGTGCCAGCAGTTCGCCGGGACTGGGGCTGGGGGGCTACACCTTC
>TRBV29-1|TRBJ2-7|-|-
CSVEAPKPAESSYEQYF
TGCAGCGTTGAAGCCCCCAAACCAGCGGAGAGCTCCTACGAGCAGTACTTC
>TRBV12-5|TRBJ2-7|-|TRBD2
CASGLYSTRGGLYSYEQYF
TGTGCTAGTGGTTTGTACTCCACCCGGGGGGGCCTGTATTCCTACGAGCAGTACTTC
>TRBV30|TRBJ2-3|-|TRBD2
CAWSVRMAAGGRPDTQYF
TGTGCCTGGAGTGTACGAATGGCGGCGGGAGGCAGACCAGATACGCAGTATTTT
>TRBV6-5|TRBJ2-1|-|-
CASSYGLFNEQFF
TGTGCCAGCAGTTACGGACTCTTTAATGAGCAGTTCTTC
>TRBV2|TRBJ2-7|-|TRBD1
CASLGGRLKSYEQYF
TGTGCCAGCTTAGGGGGCCGACTCAAATCCTACGAGCAGTACTTC
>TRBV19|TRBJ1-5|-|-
CASSIDFGVSNQPQHF
TGTGCCAGTAGTATAGATTTCGGGGTCAGCAATCAGCCCCAGCATTTT
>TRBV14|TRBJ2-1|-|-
CASSQGRVNEQFF
TGTGCCAGCAGCCAAGGCAGGGTAAATGAGCAGTTCTTC
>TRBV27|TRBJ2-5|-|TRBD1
CASSSAQGQGKETQYF
TGTGCCAGCAGTTCGGCCCAGGGACAGGGTAAAGAGACCCAGTACTTC
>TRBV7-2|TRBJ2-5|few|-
CASSLEGEGRPQETQYF
TGTGCCAGCAGCTTAGAGGGGGAGGGTCGGCCGCAAGAGACCCAGTACTTC
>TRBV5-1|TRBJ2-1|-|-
CASSLVAEGNEQFF
TGCGCCAGCAGCTTGGTAGCGGAGGGGAATGAGCAGTTCTTC
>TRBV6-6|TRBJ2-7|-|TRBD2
CASSLTSGRYEQYF
TGTGCCAGCAGTTTGACTAGCGGGAGATACGAGCAGTACTTC
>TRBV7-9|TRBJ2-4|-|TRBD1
CASSSDRGLAKNIQYF
TGTGCCAGCAGCTCAGACAGGGGCCTAGCCAAAAACATTCAGTACTTC
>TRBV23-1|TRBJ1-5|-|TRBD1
CASSHRGGGGQPQHF
TGCGCCAGCAGTCATCGGGGGGGAGGGGGCCAGCCCCAGCATTTT
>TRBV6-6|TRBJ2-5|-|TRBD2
CASSYLGLAGQETQYF
TGTGCCAGCAGTTACCTCGGACTAGCGGGCCAAGAGACCCAGTACTTC
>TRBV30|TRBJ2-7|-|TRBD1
CAWGRGTGPPYEQYF
TGTGCCTGGGGCCGAGGGACAGGTCCCCCCTACGAGCAGTACTTC
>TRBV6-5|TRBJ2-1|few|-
CASRALQGEQFF
TGTGCCAGCAGAGCTCTACAGGGAGAGCAGTTCTTC
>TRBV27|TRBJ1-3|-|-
CASSATGRGNTIYF
TGTGCCAGCAGCGCGACAGGACGCGGAAACACCATATATTTT
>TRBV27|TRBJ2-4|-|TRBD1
CASSQPGQGDKNIQYF
TGTGCCAGCAGTCAACCGGGACAGGGAGACAAAAACATTCAGTACTTC
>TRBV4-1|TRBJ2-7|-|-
CASSQGTGEVYEQYF
TGCGCCAGCAGCCAAGGGACGGGAGAAGTCTACGAGCAGTACTTC
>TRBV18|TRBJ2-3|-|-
CASSPSRTDTQYF
TGTGCCAGCTCACCATCGAGGACAGATACGCAGTATTTT
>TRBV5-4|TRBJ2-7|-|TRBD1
CASSQPGTGVSEQYF
TGTGCCAGCAGCCAACCCGGGACAGGGGTGAGCGAGCAGTACTTC
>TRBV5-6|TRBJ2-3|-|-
CASSLYRAPADTQYF
TGTGCCAGCAGCCTCTACAGGGCCCCTGCAGATACGCAGTATTTT
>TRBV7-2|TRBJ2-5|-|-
CASSSPGIPQETQYF
TGTGCCAGCAGCTCACCCGGGATCCCTCAAGAGACCCAGTACTTC
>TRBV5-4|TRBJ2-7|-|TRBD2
CASSPGLGHEQYF
TGTGCCAGCAGTCCGGGACTAGGACACGAGCAGTACTTC
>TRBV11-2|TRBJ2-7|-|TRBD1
CASSLGDRGISSYEQYF
TGTGCCAGCAGCTTAGGGGACAGGGGTATATCCTCCTACGAGCAGTACTTC
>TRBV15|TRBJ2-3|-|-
CATSRNGHHKLTDTQYF
TGTGCCACCAGCAGAAACGGACACCACAAGCTCACAGATACGCAGTATTTT